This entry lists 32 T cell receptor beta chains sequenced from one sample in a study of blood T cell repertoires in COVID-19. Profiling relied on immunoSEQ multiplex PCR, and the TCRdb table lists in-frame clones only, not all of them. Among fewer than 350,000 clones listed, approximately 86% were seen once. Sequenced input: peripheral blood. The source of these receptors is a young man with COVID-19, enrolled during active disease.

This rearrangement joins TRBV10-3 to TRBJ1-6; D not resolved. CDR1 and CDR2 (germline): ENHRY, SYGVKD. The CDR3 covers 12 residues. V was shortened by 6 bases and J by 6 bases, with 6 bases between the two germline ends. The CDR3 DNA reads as TGTGCCATCAGCTCACTTAATTCACCCCTCCACTTT. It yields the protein CAISSLNSPLHF.

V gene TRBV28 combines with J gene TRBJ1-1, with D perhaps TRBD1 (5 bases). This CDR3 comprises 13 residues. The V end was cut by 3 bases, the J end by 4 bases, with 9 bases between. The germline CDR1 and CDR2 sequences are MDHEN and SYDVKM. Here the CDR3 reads CASSFSGFTEAFF. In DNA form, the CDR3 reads TGTGCCAGCAGTTTTTCAGGGTTCACTGAAGCTTTCTTT.

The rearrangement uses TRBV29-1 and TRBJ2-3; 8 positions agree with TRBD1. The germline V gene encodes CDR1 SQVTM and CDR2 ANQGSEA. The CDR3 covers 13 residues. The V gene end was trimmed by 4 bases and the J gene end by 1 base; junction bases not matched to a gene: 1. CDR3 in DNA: TGCAGCGTTGCAGGGGGCGGCACAGATACGCAGTATTTT. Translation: CSVAGGGTDTQYF.

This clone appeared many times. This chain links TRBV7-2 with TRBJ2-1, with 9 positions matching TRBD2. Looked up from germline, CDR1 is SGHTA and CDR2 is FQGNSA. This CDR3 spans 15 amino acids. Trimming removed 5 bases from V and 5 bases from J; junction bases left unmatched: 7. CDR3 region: CASSPLAGYNNEQFF. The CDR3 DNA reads TGTGCCAGCAGCCCACTAGCGGGTTACAACAATGAGCAGTTCTTC.

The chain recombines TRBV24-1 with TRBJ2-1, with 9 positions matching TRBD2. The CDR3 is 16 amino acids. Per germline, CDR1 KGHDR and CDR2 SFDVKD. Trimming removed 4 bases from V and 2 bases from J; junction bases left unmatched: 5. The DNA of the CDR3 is TGTGCCACCAGTGAGGCTAGCGGGGTCACCTACAATGAGCAGTTCTTC. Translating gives CATSEASGVTYNEQFF.

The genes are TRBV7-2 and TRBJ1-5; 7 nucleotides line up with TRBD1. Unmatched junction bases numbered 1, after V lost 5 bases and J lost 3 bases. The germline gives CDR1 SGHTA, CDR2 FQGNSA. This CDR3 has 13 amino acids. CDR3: CASSGTVNQPQHF. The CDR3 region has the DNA TGTGCCAGCAGCGGGACAGTCAATCAGCCCCAGCATTTT.

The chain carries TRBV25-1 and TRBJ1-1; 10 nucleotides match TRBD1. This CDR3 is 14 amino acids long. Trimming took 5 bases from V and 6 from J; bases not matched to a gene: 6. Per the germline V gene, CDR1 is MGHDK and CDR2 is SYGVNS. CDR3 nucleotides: TGTGCCAGCAGTCCCCGACAGGGGGCGGCTGAAGCTTTCTTT. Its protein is CASSPRQGAAEAFF.

This CDR3 reads CAISDRTGEPQHF. CDR3 nucleotide sequence: TGTGCCATCAGTGACCGGACAGGGGAGCCCCAGCATTTT. V and J are TRBV10-3 and TRBJ1-5; 9 nucleotides line up with TRBD1. Germline V gene sequence: CDR1 ENHRY, CDR2 SYGVKD. V lost 3 bases and J lost 8; bases outside the gene matches: 2. The CDR3 sequence is 13 residues long.

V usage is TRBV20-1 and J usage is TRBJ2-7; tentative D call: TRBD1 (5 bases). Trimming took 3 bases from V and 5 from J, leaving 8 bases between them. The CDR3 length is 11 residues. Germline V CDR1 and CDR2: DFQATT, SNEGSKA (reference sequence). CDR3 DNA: TGCAGTGCTAGGGGGCACAACGAGCAGTACTTC. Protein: CSARGHNEQYF.

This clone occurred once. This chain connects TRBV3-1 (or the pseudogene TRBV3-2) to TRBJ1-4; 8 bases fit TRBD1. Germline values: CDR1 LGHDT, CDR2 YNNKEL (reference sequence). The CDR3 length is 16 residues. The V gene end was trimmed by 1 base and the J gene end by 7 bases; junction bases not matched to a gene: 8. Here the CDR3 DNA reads TGTGCCAGCAGCCAAGGTGCGGGGACAGGTCGTGAAAAACTGTTTTTT. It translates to CASSQGAGTGREKLFF.

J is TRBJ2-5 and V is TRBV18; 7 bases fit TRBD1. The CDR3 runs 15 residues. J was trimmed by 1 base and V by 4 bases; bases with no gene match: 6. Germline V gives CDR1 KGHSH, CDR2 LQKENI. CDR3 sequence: CASSLRDSGQETQYF. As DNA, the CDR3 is TGTGCCAGCTCACTCCGGGACAGCGGCCAAGAGACCCAGTACTTC. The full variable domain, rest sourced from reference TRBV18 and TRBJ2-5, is NAGVMQNPRHLVRRRGQEARLRCSPMKGHSHVYWYRQLPEEGLKFMVYLQKENIIDESGMPKERFSAEFPKEGPSILRIQQVVRGDSAAYFCASSLRDSGQETQYFGPGTRLLVL.

The chain's CDR3 is CASSRNAGTNEKLFF. The CDR3, as DNA: TGTGCCAGCAGCCGGAACGCAGGGACTAATGAAAAACTGTTTTTT. This chain links TRBV11-1 with TRBJ1-4; D perhaps matches TRBD1 (5 bases). The CDR3 totals 15 residues. Germline V CDR1 and CDR2: SGHAT, FQDESV (reference sequence). The V end lost 5 bases, the J end lost 2 bases, and 12 bases lay between the germline ends.

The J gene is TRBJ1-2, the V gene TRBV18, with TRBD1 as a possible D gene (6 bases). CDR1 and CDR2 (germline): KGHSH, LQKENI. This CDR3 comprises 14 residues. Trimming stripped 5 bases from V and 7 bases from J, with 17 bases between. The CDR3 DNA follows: TGTGCCAGCTCAGCCCCGGGGGGCGCGCTTGGCTACACCTTC. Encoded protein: CASSAPGGALGYTF.

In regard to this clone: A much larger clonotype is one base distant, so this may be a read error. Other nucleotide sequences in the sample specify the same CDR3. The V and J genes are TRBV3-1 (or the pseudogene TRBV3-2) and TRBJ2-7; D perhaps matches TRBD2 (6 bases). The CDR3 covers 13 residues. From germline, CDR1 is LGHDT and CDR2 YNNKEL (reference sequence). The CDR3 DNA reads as TGTGCCAGTAGCCAGACCGGGAGCTACGAGCAGTACTTC. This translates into CASSQTGSYEQYF.

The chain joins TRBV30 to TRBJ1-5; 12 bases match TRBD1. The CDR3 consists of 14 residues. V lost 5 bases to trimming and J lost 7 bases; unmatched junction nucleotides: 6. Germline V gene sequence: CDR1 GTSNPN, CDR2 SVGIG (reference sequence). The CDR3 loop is CAWGTGGTGQPQHF. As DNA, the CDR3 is TGTGCCTGGGGGACAGGGGGCACAGGACAGCCCCAGCATTTT.

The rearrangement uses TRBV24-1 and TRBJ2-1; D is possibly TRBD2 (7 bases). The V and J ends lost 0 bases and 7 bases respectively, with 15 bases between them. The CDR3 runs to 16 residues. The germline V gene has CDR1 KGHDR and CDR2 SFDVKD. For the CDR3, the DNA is TGTGCCACCAGTGATTTGCAGTTCGGGGGGACAAATGAGCAGTTCTTC. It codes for CATSDLQFGGTNEQFF.

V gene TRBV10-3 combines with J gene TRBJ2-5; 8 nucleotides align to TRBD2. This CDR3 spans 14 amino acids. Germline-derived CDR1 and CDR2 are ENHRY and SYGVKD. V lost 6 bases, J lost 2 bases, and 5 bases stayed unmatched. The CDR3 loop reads CAISFSGVQETQYF. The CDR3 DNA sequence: TGTGCCATCAGCTTTAGCGGGGTGCAAGAGACCCAGTACTTC.

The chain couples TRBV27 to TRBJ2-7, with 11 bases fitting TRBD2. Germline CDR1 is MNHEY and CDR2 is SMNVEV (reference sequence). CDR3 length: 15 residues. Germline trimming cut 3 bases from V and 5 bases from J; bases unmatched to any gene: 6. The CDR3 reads CASSFSTSGSHEQYF. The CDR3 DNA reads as TGTGCCAGCAGTTTCTCTACTAGCGGGAGCCACGAGCAGTACTTC.

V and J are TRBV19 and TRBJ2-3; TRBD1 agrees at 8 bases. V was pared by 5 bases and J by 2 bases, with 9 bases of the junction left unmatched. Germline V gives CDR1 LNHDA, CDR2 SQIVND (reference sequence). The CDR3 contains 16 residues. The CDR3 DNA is TGTGCCAGTAGTTCCAGGGGGCTTCCGAACACAGATACGCAGTATTTT. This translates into CASSSRGLPNTDTQYF.

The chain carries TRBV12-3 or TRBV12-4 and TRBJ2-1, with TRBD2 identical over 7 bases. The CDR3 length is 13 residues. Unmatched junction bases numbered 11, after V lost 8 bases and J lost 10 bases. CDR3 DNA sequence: TGTGCCAGCCGAGGGAGGGGCTTATCAGAGCAGTTCTTC. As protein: CASRGRGLSEQFF.

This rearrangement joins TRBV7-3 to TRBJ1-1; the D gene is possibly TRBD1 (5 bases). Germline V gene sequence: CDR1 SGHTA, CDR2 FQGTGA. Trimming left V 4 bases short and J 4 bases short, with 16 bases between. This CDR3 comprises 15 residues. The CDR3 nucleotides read TGTGCCAGCAGCTCCGCTCTGAGCGGGACCACTGAAGCTTTCTTT. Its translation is CASSSALSGTTEAFF.

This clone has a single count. The CDR3 here is CASSLGGNRGQGYTF. The CDR3 DNA is TGTGCCAGCAGCCTAGGAGGGAACAGGGGGCAAGGCTACACCTTC. The V call is TRBV9, the J call TRBJ1-2; 9 nucleotides align to TRBD1. Per the germline V gene, CDR1 is SGDLS and CDR2 is YYNGEE. The CDR3 runs to 15 residues. The V gene end was trimmed by 4 bases and the J gene end by 8 bases; junction bases not matched to a gene: 12.

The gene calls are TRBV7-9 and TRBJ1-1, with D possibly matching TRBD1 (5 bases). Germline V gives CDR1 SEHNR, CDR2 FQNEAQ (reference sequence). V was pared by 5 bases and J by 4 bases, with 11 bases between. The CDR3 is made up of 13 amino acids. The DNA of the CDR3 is TGTGCCAGCAGCGACGGGGGGACCACTGAAGCTTTCTTT. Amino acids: CASSDGGTTEAFF. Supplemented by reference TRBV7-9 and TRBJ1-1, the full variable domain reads DTGVSQNPRHKITKRGQNVTFRCDPISEHNRLYWYRQTLGQGPEFLTYFQNEAQLEKSRLLSDRFSAERPKGSFSTLEIQRTEQGDSAMYLCASSDGGTTEAFFGQGTRLTVV.

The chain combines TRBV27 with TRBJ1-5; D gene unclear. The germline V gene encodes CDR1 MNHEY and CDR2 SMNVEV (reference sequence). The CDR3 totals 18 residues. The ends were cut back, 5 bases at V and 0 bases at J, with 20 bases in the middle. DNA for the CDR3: TGTGCCAGCAGTCTTACGAGCCCGAAAAGTTTTAGCAATCAGCCCCAGCATTTT. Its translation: CASSLTSPKSFSNQPQHF.

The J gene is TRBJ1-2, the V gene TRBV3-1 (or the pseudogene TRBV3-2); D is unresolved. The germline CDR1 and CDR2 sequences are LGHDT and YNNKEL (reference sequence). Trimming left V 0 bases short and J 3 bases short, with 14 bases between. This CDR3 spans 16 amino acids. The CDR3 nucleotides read TGTGCCAGCAGCCAAGAAATCTCGGGGATCGACTATGGCTACACCTTC. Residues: CASSQEISGIDYGYTF.

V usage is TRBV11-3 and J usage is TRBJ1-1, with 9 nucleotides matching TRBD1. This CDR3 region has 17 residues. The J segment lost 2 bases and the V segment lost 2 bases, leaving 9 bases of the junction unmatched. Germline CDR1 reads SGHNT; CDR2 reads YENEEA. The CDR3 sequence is CASSLLGGQGKNTEAFF. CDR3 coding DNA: TGTGCCAGCAGCTTACTTGGGGGACAGGGAAAAAACACTGAAGCTTTCTTT.

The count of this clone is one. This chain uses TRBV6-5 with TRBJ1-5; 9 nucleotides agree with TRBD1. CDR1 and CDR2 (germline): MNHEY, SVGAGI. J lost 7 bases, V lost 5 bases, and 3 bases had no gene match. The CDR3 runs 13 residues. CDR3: CASSIQGAQPQHF. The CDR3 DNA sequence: TGTGCCAGCAGTATACAGGGGGCCCAGCCCCAGCATTTT.

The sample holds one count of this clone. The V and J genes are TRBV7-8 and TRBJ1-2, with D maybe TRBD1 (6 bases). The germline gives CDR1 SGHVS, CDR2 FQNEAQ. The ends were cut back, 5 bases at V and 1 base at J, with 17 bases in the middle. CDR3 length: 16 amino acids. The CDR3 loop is CASSDRTAHFNYGYTF. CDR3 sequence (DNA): TGTGCCAGCAGCGACCGGACAGCCCATTTTAACTATGGCTACACCTTC.

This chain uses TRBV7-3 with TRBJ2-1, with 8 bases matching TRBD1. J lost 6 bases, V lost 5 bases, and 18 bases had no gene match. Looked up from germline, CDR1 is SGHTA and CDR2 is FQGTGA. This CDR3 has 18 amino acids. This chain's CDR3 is CASSLLSRGQGASNEQFF. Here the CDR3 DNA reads TGTGCCAGCAGCCTCCTGAGCCGTGGGCAGGGGGCAAGCAATGAGCAGTTCTTC.

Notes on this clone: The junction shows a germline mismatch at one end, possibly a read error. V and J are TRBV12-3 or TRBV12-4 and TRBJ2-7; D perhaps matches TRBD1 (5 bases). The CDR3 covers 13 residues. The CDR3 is CASSLDRSYEQYF. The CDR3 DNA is TGTGCCAGCAGCTTAGACAGATCCTACGAGCAGTACTTC.

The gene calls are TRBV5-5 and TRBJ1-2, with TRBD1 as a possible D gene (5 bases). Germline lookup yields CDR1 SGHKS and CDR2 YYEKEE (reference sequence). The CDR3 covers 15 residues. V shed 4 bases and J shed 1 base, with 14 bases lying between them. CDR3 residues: CASSPRGSLNYGYTF. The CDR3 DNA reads TGTGCCAGCAGCCCCCGGGGGTCTCTTAACTATGGCTACACCTTC.

The CDR3 DNA reads as TGTGCCAGTAGTATCGGGGAGGACAGGACGAACACTGAAGCTTTCTTT. This sequence encodes CASSIGEDRTNTEAFF. The chain carries TRBV19 and TRBJ1-1; 7 bases are shared with TRBD1. CDR1 LNHDA and CDR2 SQIVND come from the germline V gene (reference sequence). V lost 3 bases, J lost 1 base, and 8 bases stayed unmatched. The CDR3 is made up of 16 amino acids.